The clone carrying this TCR beta chain was counted only a few times. The antigen remains undetermined. MiXCR was run by TCRdb on the RT-PCR reads, yielding one entry per CDR3 protein. Counted here are about 180,000 distinct CDR3 sequences, about 10% occurring once; the ten biggest clones make up around 33%. Trimming left V 1 base short and J 2 bases short, with 9 bases between. There are 14 residues in the CDR3. CDR1 and CDR2 (germline): MDHEN, SYDVKM. The data originate from a study of response to subunit inactivated influenza vaccine. Study-wide results and limits: Authors suggested each seasonal influenza vaccination recruits few new T cells.

The sequence came from a man in his fifties or sixties who received an inactivated influenza vaccine. V is TRBV28 and J is TRBJ2-7, with a possible D match to TRBD2 (6 bases). This specimen consisted of CD8+ T cells sorted from PBMCs, obtained around 2 years after vaccination. CDR3 bases: TGTGCCAGCAGTTTATTGGCTAGCGCCTACGAGCAGTACTTC. It translates to CASSLLASAYEQYF.